Described below is a single TCR beta chain sequence and its context. No antigen is known for it. Base qualities are missing; no much larger clone stands one base away. TCRbeta CDR3 regions were amplified from genomic DNA using the immunoSEQ Assay, a bias-controlled multiplex PCR. The published analysis was carried out like this. Within the assay, amplification of reference gene primers was used to estimate how many nucleated cells each sample contained. To quantify the absolute abundance of each unique TCRbeta CDR3 rearrangement, sequence reads were collapsed and filtered. For each sample, productive Simpson clonality was calculated as the square root of Simpson's diversity index over productive rearrangements. The immuneACCESS repertoire file appears here via TCRdb, limited to in-frame rearrangements. These files lack a portion of the clones; in checked studies, under half of the deficit traces to unresolved V genes, and the cause of the others is not known. From that table come the V and J calls and clone size; the DNA was used to work out D and trimming. For this sample there are around 180,000 clones; under 80% appear just once. The biggest ten clones account for roughly 17% of the sample.

Counted from cysteine to phenylalanine, this CDR3 has 14 amino acids. Kept here is only the CDR3 DNA, which spans 42 bases and is read in frame from base 1. The CDR1 and CDR2 encoded by the germline V gene (reference sequence) are SEHNR and FQNEAQ. Ends trimmed: V by 1 base, J by 4 bases; bases unmatched to a gene: 1. This sample was taken from a study of blood T cell repertoires in COVID-19 (dated by TCRdb to the early 2020s). Study-wide context: Samples covering the acute and convalescent phases of COVID-19 were provided by collaborators in the United States, Italy and Spain. The prospective study material was composed of cDNA or gDNA derived from T cells, B-cell-depleted T cells, or PBMCs. Subjects who had been exposed to COVID-19, were actively infected with it, or had recovered from it provided the deeply sampled blood TCRbeta repertoires that made up the dataset. The repertoires were released in a freely available public database intended as a resource for research on the immune response to SARS-CoV-2. The samples were drawn from the first 160 participants of the ongoing ImmuneRACE study and from 1,254 subjects provided by 6 global collaborators. The sample metadata nearly always contained a de-identified subject ID, COVID-19 status, age in years and sex. Where HLA class I and class II types were available, the types were taken from metadata supplied by the sample provider, not from assay-based typing. Beyond this particular receptor, the publication reports: Clinical and demographic metadata were provided uncurated, with the amount varying by source and participant.

Participants in the prospective study were aged 18 to 89 years, lived in under 30 United States geographic areas, and enrolled through a virtual design. In the prospective study, cohorts were assigned on the basis of participant-reported clinical history obtained from a screening survey and a study questionnaire. Mobile phlebotomists in the prospective study collected whole blood, serum and a nasopharyngeal or oropharyngeal swab from every participant. Prospective study participants could optionally give additional blood draws and questionnaires over an approximately 2-month period. Blood samples from the prospective study were shipped frozen or at room temperature prior to DNA extraction.

The sequencing sample was made of PBMCs or T cells enriched from blood (not recorded which). This receptor chain uses TRBV7-9 and TRBJ1-2, and TRBD1 aligns with 9 junction nucleotides. The origin of this receptor is a woman in her forties or fifties with acute COVID-19. The DNA sequence is as follows: TGTGCCAGCAGCTTAGGGGACAGGGTCTATGGCTACACCTTC. Translated, it gives CASSLGDRVYGYTF.